This T cell receptor beta chain was found in a study of cytomegalovirus exposure and HLA in healthy donors. General study results and limits: It was confirmed in vitro that three of the CMV-associated chains were specific for CMV antigens. A list of approximately 150 TCR beta chains associated with cytomegalovirus was given.

From germline, CDR1 is SGHTA and CDR2 FQGNSA. V shed 5 bases, J shed 6 bases, and the junction held 10 bases outside the gene matches. The CDR3 sequence is 16 residues long. Points on this clone: Its target is not known.

The table came from immunoSEQ multiplex PCR; TCRdb's copy has only in-frame clones and leaves some out. The table shows 50,000 to 65,000 clones, with just under 95% occurring only once. Sequencing was carried out using PBMCs. The chain couples TRBV7-2 to TRBJ2-2; 9 bases align to TRBD2. This clonotype originated in a woman in her late teens or twenties in good health and CMV-seropositive. CDR3 region: CASSLLGSGSPGELFF. The CDR3 nucleotides are TGTGCCAGCAGCCTACTGGGTAGCGGGAGCCCCGGGGAGCTGTTTTTT.